This T cell receptor (beta chain) was profiled in a study of shared clonotypes between healthy human individuals. Sequencing used immunoSEQ multiplex PCR; TCRdb keeps in-frame clones, though not all of them. The table includes 650,000 to 700,000 clones, 90% detected once. The germline V gene has CDR1 SGHTA and CDR2 FQGNSA. V was pared by 0 bases and J by 2 bases, with 12 bases of the junction left unmatched. The CDR3 covers 21 residues. Material: memory CD8+ T cells from PBMCs. The subset denotes: CD45RO+ cells pooled with CCR7-negative TemRA cells. The clonotype was recovered from a man younger than 30 in good health. Some clones in this sample may be carry-over from other donors' samples. This chain uses TRBV7-2 with TRBJ2-2; 13 bases fit TRBD2. In DNA form, the CDR3 reads TGTGCCAGCAGCTTAGCCGGGAGACTAGCGGGAGGTCCAAGCAACACCGGGGAGCTGTTTTTT. Amino acid sequence: CASSLAGRLAGGPSNTGELFF. Full variable domain (remainder filled in from reference TRBV7-2 and TRBJ2-2): GAGVSQSPSNKVTEKGKDVELRCDPISGHTALYWYRQSLGQGLEFLIYFQGNSAPDKSGLPSDRFSAERTGGSVSTLTIQRTQQEDSAVYLCASSLAGRLAGGPSNTGELFFGEGSRLTVL.